This is a list of T cell receptor beta chains from one sample in a study of shared clonotypes between healthy human individuals. Method: immunoSEQ multiplex PCR; TCRdb's copy keeps in-frame clones and lacks some. This table holds around 1,900,000 clones, approximately 92% found once. The sample consisted of naive CD8+ T cells from PBMCs. The receptors originated from a man younger than 35 in good health. Some clones in this sample may be carry-over from other donors' samples. Each CDR3 is given with its conserved first and last residue. D genes are given only for firm matches. A clone size is listed for some rows: how often the clone was seen (once, few, many), or a class if it is expanded.

>-|TRBJ2-7|TRBV27|-
CASSSHRQENYYEQYF
TGTGCCAGCAGTTCACATCGCCAGGAAAATTACTACGAGCAGTACTTC
>-|TRBJ1-5|TRBV28|-
CASSPSWESNQPQHF
TGTGCCAGCAGTCCGAGCTGGGAGAGCAATCAGCCCCAGCATTTT
>-|TRBJ2-7|TRBV5-1|-
CASSLEGVYEQYF
TGCGCCAGCAGCTTGGAAGGTGTGTACGAGCAGTACTTC
>-|TRBJ1-1|TRBV9|-
CASSGSNMNTEAFF
TGTGCCAGCAGCGGCTCTAACATGAACACTGAAGCTTTCTTT
>-|TRBJ2-7|TRBV27|-
CASSLRSYYEQYF
TGTGCCAGCAGTTTACGGTCATACTACGAGCAGTACTTC
>-|TRBJ2-7|TRBV7-9|-
CASSLTLYEQYF
TGTGCCAGCAGCTTAACTTTGTACGAGCAGTACTTC
>TRBD2|TRBJ2-5|TRBV6-1|-
CASSPRDGLGTQYF
TGTGCCAGCAGCCCTAGGGACGGACTAGGGACCCAGTACTTC
>TRBD2|TRBJ2-1|TRBV9|-
CASSVRSSGRMDEQFF
TGTGCCAGCAGCGTACGTTCTAGCGGGAGGATGGATGAGCAGTTCTTC
>-|TRBJ1-1|TRBV9|-
CASSPPGRAEAFF
TGTGCCAGCAGCCCACCAGGGAGGGCTGAAGCTTTCTTT
>-|TRBJ2-2|TRBV7-7|once
CASSLDRGDTGELFF
TGTGCCAGCAGCCTGGATAGGGGAGACACCGGGGAGCTGTTTTTT